This T cell receptor beta chain was recorded in a study of cytomegalovirus exposure and HLA in healthy donors (dated by TCRdb to about 2017). Notes on the research overall: An earlier analysis of some 550 of the donors reported about 250 Gb of sequence data and roughly 100 million unique TCR beta sequences from some 180 million T cells. Around 320 gigabases of sequencing data and around 87 million unique TCR sequences were included in an early release covering several hundred HLA-typed donors. The genetic ancestry cluster associated with self-reported Caucasian donors included about four fifths of the 398 genotyped donors. The study was designed to test whether signatures of past pathogen exposure could be identified by cataloging public T cell receptors. The study profiled the T cell repertoires of 666 subjects by immunosequencing and related them to cytomegalovirus serostatus. In addition to the first cohort of 500 to 850 subjects, a separate validation cohort of approximately 110 different subjects was used. To predict cytomegalovirus infection status, the study combined high-throughput TCR immunosequencing, statistical association of individual TCRs with disease status, and machine learning. To study patterns of TCR occurrence, a later analysis re-analyzed previously published TCR beta repertoires from several hundred donors and added high-resolution HLA genotyping. Rather than drawing on any new phenotypic data, the later analysis identified candidate immune exposures from TCR beta sequences and the way those sequences occurred across donors. An earlier analysis of 500 to 650 of the donors applied high-throughput TCR beta sequencing to assess whether each TCR beta V gene segment acted as functional or pseudogenic. Donor age, sex, ethnicity and CMV serostatus were compiled alongside the repertoire data. A later genetic analysis took genome-wide SNP genotypes for about 55% of the 666 donors and used that subset as a discovery cohort. Every discovery cohort repertoire had been produced on one sequencing platform. Class I and class II HLA loci were covered by the typing at four-digit resolution. Typing coverage varied by locus: roughly 620-640 donors for A, B, C, DRB1 and DQB1; some 520 for DQA1; 606 for DPA1; roughly 470 for DPB1. Roughly five DR-DQ haplotypes were handled as single units for association and clustering because linkage in the cohort was strong. On average, roughly 240,000 unique TCR beta nucleotide sequences were sequenced per donor among roughly 430 genotyped donors of the cohort, with 15% to 20% of those sequences being non-productive. What the research found in general, with its limitations: According to a later analysis, parvovirus B19, influenza, CMV and Epstein-Barr virus appeared linked to several top co-occurrence clusters. Some IMGT-functional V segments, including TRBV6-2 and TRBV6-3, could not be told apart with the 87-base-pair reads, so those segments were excluded. The study listed 150 to 200 TCR beta chains as associated with cytomegalovirus. HLA typing was unavailable for some donors at each locus, so association tests used only the typed subset. Most CMV-associated TCR beta chains appeared to be HLA-restricted in a later analysis, and the HLA associations seemed to be driven largely by CMV exposure. Only TCR beta chains were sequenced in this cohort, and the absence of alpha or paired-chain data limited detectable features. Linkage disequilibrium might explain the correlated functional status among segregating V segments, but an unknown experimental factor could not be excluded. A further reported finding was that TCR beta sequences accurately predicted the HLA-A and HLA-B alleles for most subjects in the first cohort. In a later analysis, TCR association rates were found to vary across HLA loci, with the most associated TCRs seen for DRB1 alleles and the fewest for HLA-C alleles. While some public TCRs were present in many individuals, most TCR sequences turned up only very rarely across donors. The classifier was reported to diagnose cytomegalovirus status with high specificity and sensitivity in both the original and validation cohorts. In a later analysis, HLA-associated TCR beta chains showed more clonal expansion and lower generation probabilities than non-associated chains that were equally common. It was suggested by the authors that the approach could potentially be generalized to other disease states and immunological phenotypes. Presence/absence analyses assumed roughly uniform sequencing depth across donors, an assumption that may not hold. Specific HLA alleles were associated with around 18,000 TCR beta sequences at a false discovery rate of 0.05 in a later analysis. An association between a missense DCLRE1C variant and V-gene and J-gene trimming of TCR beta chains was found in a later genetic analysis and replicated in an independent cohort. A later genetic analysis reported fewer N-insertions in productive TCRs among donors in an Asian-associated ancestry cluster than the 666-donor mean. Seventeen rarely observed V segments, including chromosome 9 orphons, were excluded from the earlier analysis of some 590 of the donors because counts were too low. Assigning TCR associations to individual alleles was difficult when HLA alleles, especially DR and DQ, strongly co-occurred. In an earlier analysis of approximately 590 of the donors, most TCR beta V segments appeared in productive rearrangements about 87% or about 30% of the time, broadly matching IMGT annotations. For the cohort, immune exposure information was limited to CMV serostatus. A cluster of highly shared sequence variants was judged likely to represent a technical artifact of the sequencing pipeline. A few of the identified cytomegalovirus-associated TCR beta chains were confirmed in vitro to be specific for cytomegalovirus antigens.

Comments on this clone: It lacks a known antigen. Base qualities are not provided; no much larger clone lies one nucleotide away.

The cohort was made up of 666 healthy bone marrow donors. At the time of sampling, all cohort members were nominally healthy, though unrecorded immune exposures were likely present. The donor was CMV seropositive and belonged to the group of more than 250 seropositive cohort members. Every donor gave a peripheral blood sample, and the peripheral blood mononuclear cells from that sample were used for TCR beta sequencing. The Qiagen DNeasy Blood Extraction Kit was used to extract genomic DNA from the blood cell samples. Receptor libraries were prepared by the immunoSEQ multiplex PCR assay. For the multiplex PCR, a mixture combining 60 forward primers for TCR Vbeta segments and 13 reverse primers for TCR Jbeta segments was used. Amplification of the CDR3 region of rearranged TCR beta genes was performed with a multiplex PCR assay on genomic DNA. The Illumina HiSeq System was used to sequence the amplified TCR beta libraries as 87-base-pair reads. The authors' analysis ran thus. Across the 500 to 850 repertoires, a later analysis counted 60 million to 90 million unique TCR beta chains, 9.5 million to 13 million of which were shared by at least two donors. To remove PCR and sequencing errors, raw reads were error-corrected and collapsed into unique sequences using a nearest-neighbor algorithm that merged closely related sequences. To assign V, D and J gene segments, CDR3 sequences were aligned to IMGT reference sequences. For a sequence to be retained, a match of at least six nucleotides was required to both a V gene segment and a J gene segment. Rearrangements were classified as productive when the CDR3 lacked stop codons and remained in frame with V and J, and all other rearrangements were classified as non-productive. CDR3 was defined according to IMGT convention as the region running from the second conserved V-encoded cysteine to the conserved J-encoded phenylalanine. In an earlier analysis of 587 of the donors, sequences lacking an unambiguous match to a single V gene segment were excluded. An earlier analysis of several hundred of the donors called V segments functional above 56.7% productive rearrangements and segregating when the between-donor standard deviation exceeded 5%. A statistical classification framework was built to diagnose cytomegalovirus status from the catalog of TCR beta chain sequences. In a later analysis, V and J genes were assigned by comparing TCR nucleotide sequences against IMGT/GENE-DB human TR gene sequences. The TCRdist pipeline was used in a later analysis to assign CDR3 sequences and most-parsimonious VDJ recombination scenarios. In a later analysis, each TCR beta chain was defined by its CDR3 amino acid sequence together with its V-gene family, and reads lacking a unique V-gene family were excluded. As a way to deal with suspected cross-contamination and a sequencing artifact, a later analysis dropped 500 to 700 nucleotide sequences that were highly shared and had low generation probability. A later analysis calculated a clonal expansion index for each public chain from normalized within-repertoire ranks of inferred template counts. Generation probabilities in a later analysis came from a VDJ recombination model fitted to out-of-frame rearrangements, and those results were checked against IGoR. In a later analysis, hypergeometric tests were used to score TCR-TCR, TCR-HLA and TCR-CMV co-occurrence, with a repertoire-size bias correction applied to TCR pairs. To estimate false discovery rates, a later analysis permuted the HLA or CMV assignments 20 times. In a later analysis, co-occurring TCRs were grouped with DBSCAN, and TCRdist sequence similarity was added when clustering was performed within HLA-allele-positive subsets. For co-occurrence clustering, repertoires with fewer than 30,000 or more than 120,000 public chains were excluded, along with five or six repertoires with anomalous nucleotide sharing. Sourced from immuneACCESS, this table was stored by TCRdb with only in-frame sequences that have V and J called. A share of the clones is absent; for the studies checked, an unresolved V gene accounts for under half, and the remainder has no known explanation. The DNA was the basis for D and trimming; V, J and clone size are from that table. The sample contains 60,000 to 95,000 clones, under 85% of them found a single time. Approximately 9% of the sample goes to the ten largest clones.

The germline V gene (reference sequence) sets CDR1 to LNHDA and CDR2 to SQIVND. From its cysteine to its phenylalanine, the CDR3 spans 15 amino acids. This entry keeps only the CDR3 DNA: 45 bases, framed from base 1. Deletion took 1 base off V and 2 bases off J, with a span of 10 bases between the germline ends. The sample comprised PBMCs. The V gene is TRBV19 and the J gene is TRBJ2-3; the D segment cannot be called with confidence. The TCR comes from a middle-aged woman in good health and CMV-seropositive. The DNA sequence is TGTGCCAGTAGTATAGGCAGGTACGCCACAGATACGCAGTATTTT. It specifies CASSIGRYATDTQYF.